These 3 T cell receptor beta chains were sequenced from one sample in a study of blood T cell repertoires in COVID-19. The protocol was immunoSEQ multiplex PCR, while the TCRdb copy is restricted to in-frame clones and leaves out a portion. Of more than 250,000 clones listed, about 87% are singletons. Sequencing was performed on PBMCs or T cells enriched from blood (not recorded which). These receptor sequences come from a woman aged 35 to 49 with acute COVID-19.

V is TRBV15 and J is TRBJ1-2; D might be TRBD1 (6 bases). The CDR3 has 15 residues. Germline V gene data show CDR1 as LNHNV and CDR2 as YYDKDF (reference sequence). Trimming cost V 1 base and J 6 bases, with 15 bases left between them. The CDR3 DNA sequence: TGTGCCACCAGCAGAGGAGCCGGGACAAGTGATGGCTACACCTTC. The encoded protein is CATSRGAGTSDGYTF. Filled out from reference TRBV15 and TRBJ1-2, the complete variable domain reads DAMVIQNPRYQVTQFGKPVTLSCSQTLNHNVMYWYQQKSSQAPKLLFHYYDKDFNNEADTPDNFQSRRPNTSFCFLDIRSPGLGDTAMYLCATSRGAGTSDGYTFGSGTRLTVV.

The chain employs TRBV3-1 (or the pseudogene TRBV3-2) and TRBJ1-5, with D perhaps matching TRBD1 (5 bases). Per the germline V gene, CDR1 is LGHDT and CDR2 is YNNKEL (reference sequence). The length of the CDR3 is 13 residues. The V end lost 4 bases, the J end lost 2 bases, and 6 bases lay between the germline ends. CDR3 sequence: CASSRQRNQPQHF. In DNA, the CDR3 is TGTGCCAGCAGCCGACAGCGCAATCAGCCCCAGCATTTT.

This clone was seen a single time. The chain joins TRBV9 to TRBJ2-2; 7 positions match TRBD2. The germline V gene encodes CDR1 SGDLS and CDR2 YYNGEE. The J segment lost 0 bases and the V segment lost 5 bases, leaving 7 bases of the junction unmatched. The CDR3 contains 16 residues. CDR3 sequence: CASSPASGPNTGELFF. The DNA for the CDR3 is TGTGCCAGCAGTCCGGCTAGCGGACCGAACACCGGGGAGCTGTTTTTT.